The entry below gives a single T cell receptor (beta chain) sequence along with its context. No antigen is known for it. The data derive from a study of shared clonotypes between healthy human individuals. The J segment lost 7 bases and the V segment lost 4 bases, leaving 11 bases of the junction unmatched. Germline CDR1 SGHTA, CDR2 FQGNSA. The CDR3 extends over 15 amino acids. Study-wide results and limits: Only a few donors were included, so the genetic and exposure-history diversity represented was limited.

Profiled with immunoSEQ multiplex PCR; TCRdb holds only in-frame clones, not every one. The table lists about 490,000 clones, roughly 85% of them singletons, with approximately 12% in the top ten. The chain joins TRBV7-2 to TRBJ1-2, with 8 bases identical to TRBD1. This TCR was sampled from a woman aged 40 to 49 in good health. Some clones in this sample may be carry-over from other donors' samples. Sequencing used PBMCs. The CDR3 loop is CASSSYRQGMVGYTF. The CDR3 region has the DNA TGTGCCAGCAGCTCATATCGACAGGGGATGGTTGGCTACACCTTC.